This T cell receptor (beta chain) was recovered during a study of CD4 and CD8 cells across lung adenocarcinoma regions. Using its own MiXCR run on the PCR reads, TCRdb lists one record per CDR3 protein. The table lists some 5,000 distinct CDR3 sequences, about 59% of them singletons. V lost 10 bases and J lost 3, with 8 bases in between. CDR3 length: 11 residues. Germline assignment: CDR1 ENHRY and CDR2 SYGVKD. Donors had localized lung adenocarcinoma, a non-small cell lung cancer. Sequenced sample: CD4+ T cells from the center of a lung tumor. The rearrangement joins TRBV10-3 to TRBJ2-3, with D perhaps matching TRBD2 (6 bases). The receptor was derived from a female donor with lung adenocarcinoma. The CD4 and CD8 labels of this study may be unreliable. The CDR3 loop is CATAGTDTQYF. The CDR3 nucleotides are TGTGCCACCGCGGGGACAGATACGCAGTATTTT.